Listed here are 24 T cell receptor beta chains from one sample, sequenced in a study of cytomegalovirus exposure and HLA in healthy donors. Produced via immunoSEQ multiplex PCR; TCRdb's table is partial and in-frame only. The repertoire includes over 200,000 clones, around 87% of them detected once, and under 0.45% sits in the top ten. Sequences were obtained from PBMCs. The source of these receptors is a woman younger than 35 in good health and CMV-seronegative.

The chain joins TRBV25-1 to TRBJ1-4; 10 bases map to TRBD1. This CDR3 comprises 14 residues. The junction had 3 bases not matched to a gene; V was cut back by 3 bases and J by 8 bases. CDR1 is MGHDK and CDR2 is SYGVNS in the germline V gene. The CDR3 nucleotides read TGTGCCAGCAGTGATCGACAGGGGGCGGAAAAACTGTTTTTT. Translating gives CASSDRQGAEKLFF.

The CDR3 nucleotides read TGTGCCAGTAGTAACAGGGGTGGTGAGCAGTTCTTC. Translating it yields CASSNRGGEQFF. The gene calls are TRBV19 and TRBJ2-1, with TRBD1 matching 7 bases. Trimming cost V 4 bases and J 9 bases; bases outside gene matches: 3. CDR3 length: 12 residues. Germline values: CDR1 LNHDA, CDR2 SQIVND (reference sequence). The full variable domain, completed using reference TRBV19 and TRBJ2-1, is DGGITQSPKYLFRKEGQNVTLSCEQNLNHDAMYWYRQDPGQGLRLIYYSQIVNDFQKGDIAEGYSVSREKKESFPLTVTSAQKNPTAFYLCASSNRGGEQFFGPGTRLTVL.

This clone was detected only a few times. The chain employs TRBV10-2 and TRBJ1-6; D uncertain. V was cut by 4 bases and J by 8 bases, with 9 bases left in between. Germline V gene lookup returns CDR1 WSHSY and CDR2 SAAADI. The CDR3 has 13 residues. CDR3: CASSGREDSPLHF. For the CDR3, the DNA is TGCGCCAGCAGTGGTAGGGAGGATTCACCCCTCCACTTT.

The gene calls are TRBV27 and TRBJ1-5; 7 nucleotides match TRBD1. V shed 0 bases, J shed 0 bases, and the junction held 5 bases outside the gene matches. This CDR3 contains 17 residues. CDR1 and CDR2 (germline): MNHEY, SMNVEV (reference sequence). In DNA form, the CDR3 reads TGTGCCAGCAGTTTATCGGGGACAGCTTATAGCAATCAGCCCCAGCATTTT. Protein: CASSLSGTAYSNQPQHF.

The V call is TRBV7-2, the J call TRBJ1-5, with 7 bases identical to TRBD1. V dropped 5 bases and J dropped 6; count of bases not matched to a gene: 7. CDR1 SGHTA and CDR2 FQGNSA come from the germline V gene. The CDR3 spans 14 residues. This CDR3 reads CASSTRGSVQPQHF. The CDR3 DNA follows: TGTGCCAGCAGCACCAGGGGGTCCGTTCAGCCCCAGCATTTT.

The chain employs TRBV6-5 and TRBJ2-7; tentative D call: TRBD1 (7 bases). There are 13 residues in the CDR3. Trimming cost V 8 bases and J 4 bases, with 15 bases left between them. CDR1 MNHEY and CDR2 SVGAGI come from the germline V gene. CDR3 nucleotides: TGTGCCAGCGCCGTACAGGGGAGGTACGAGCAGTACTTC. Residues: CASAVQGRYEQYF.

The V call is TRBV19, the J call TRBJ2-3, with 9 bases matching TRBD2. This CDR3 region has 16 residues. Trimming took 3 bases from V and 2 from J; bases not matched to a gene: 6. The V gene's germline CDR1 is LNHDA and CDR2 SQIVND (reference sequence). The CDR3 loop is CASSIVKRGDTDTQYF. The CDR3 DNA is TGTGCCAGTAGTATTGTGAAGCGGGGGGACACAGATACGCAGTATTTT.

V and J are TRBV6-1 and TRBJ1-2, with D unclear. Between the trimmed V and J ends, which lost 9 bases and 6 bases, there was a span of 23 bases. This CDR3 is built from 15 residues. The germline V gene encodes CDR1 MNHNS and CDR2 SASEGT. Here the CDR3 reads CASQTGSPGVDGYTF. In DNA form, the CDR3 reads TGTGCCAGTCAGACCGGGAGCCCAGGAGTGGATGGCTACACCTTC.

The CDR3 region has the DNA TGTGCCAGCAGCCTAGGACAGGGGGCGAGCTCCTACGAGCAGTACGTC. Residues: CASSLGQGASSYEQYV. This sequence joins TRBV11-2 and TRBJ2-7, with 11 bases lining up with TRBD1. Germline trimming cut 5 bases from V and 0 bases from J; bases unmatched to any gene: 6. The CDR3 extends over 16 amino acids. The germline CDR1 and CDR2 sequences are SGHAT and FQNNGV.

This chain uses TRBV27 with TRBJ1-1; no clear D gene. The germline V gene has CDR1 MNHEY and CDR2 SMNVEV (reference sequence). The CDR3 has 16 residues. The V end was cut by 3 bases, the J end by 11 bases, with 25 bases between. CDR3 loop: CASSFQAAPSPTRAFF. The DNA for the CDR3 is TGTGCCAGCAGTTTTCAGGCAGCCCCAAGCCCCACTCGGGCTTTCTTT.

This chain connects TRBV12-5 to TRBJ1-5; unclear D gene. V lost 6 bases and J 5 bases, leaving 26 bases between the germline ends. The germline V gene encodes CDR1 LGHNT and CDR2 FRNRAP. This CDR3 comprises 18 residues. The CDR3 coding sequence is TGTGCTAGTGGCATTGCTATCTATCCCGGATTGGAGTATCAGCCCCAGCATTTT. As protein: CASGIAIYPGLEYQPQHF.

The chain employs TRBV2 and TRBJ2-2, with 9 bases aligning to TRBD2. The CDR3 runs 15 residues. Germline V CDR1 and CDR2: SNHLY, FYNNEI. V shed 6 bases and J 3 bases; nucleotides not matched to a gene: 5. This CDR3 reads CASRPGTSYTGELFF. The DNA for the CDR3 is TGTGCCAGCAGACCCGGGACTAGCTACACCGGGGAGCTGTTTTTT.

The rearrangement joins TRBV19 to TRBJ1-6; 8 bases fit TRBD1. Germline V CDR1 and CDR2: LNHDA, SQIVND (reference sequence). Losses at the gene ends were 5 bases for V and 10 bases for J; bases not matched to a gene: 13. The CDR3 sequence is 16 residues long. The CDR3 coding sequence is TGTGCCAGTAGTCTCCTCCCGGGACAGGTGGTATCACCCCTCCACTTT. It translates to CASSLLPGQVVSPLHF.

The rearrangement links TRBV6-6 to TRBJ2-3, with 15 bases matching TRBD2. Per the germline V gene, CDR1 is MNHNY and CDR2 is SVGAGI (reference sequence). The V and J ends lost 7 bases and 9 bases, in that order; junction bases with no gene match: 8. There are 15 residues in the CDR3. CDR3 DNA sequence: TGTGCCAGCACGCCCAGGACTAGCGGGGGGGAGACGCAGTATTTT. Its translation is CASTPRTSGGETQYF.

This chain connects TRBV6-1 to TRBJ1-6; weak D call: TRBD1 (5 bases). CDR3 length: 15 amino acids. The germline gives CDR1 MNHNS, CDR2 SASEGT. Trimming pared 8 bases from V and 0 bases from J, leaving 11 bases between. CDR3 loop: CASGGDVSYNSPLHF. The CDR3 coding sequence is TGTGCCAGCGGGGGGGACGTCTCCTATAATTCACCCCTCCACTTT.

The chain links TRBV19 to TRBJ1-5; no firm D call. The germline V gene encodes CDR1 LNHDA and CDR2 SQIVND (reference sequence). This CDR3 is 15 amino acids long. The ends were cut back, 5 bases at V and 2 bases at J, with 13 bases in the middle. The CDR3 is CASSSPGLGNQPQHF. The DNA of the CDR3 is TGTGCCAGTAGTTCCCCGGGGTTGGGCAATCAGCCCCAGCATTTT.

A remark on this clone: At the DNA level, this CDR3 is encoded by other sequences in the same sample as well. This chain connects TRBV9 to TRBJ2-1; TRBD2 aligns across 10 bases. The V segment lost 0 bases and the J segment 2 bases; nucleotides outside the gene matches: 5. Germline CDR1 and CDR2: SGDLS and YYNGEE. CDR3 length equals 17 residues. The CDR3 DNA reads TGTGCCAGCAGCGTAGGAGCAGCGGGGGGGCCCTACAATGAGCAGTTCTTC. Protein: CASSVGAAGGPYNEQFF.

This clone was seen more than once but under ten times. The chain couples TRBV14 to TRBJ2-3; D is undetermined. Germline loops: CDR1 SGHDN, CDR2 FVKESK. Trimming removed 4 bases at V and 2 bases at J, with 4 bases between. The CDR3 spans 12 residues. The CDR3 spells CASSRVTDTQYF. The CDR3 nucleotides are TGTGCCAGCAGCCGAGTCACAGATACGCAGTATTTT.

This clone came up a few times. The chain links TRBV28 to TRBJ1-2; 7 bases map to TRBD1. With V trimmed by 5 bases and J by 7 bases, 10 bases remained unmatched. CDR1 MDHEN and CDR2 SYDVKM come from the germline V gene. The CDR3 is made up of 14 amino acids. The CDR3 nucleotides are TGTGCCAGCAGTGTAGAACAGGGGCGGCCTGGCTACACCTTC. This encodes CASSVEQGRPGYTF.

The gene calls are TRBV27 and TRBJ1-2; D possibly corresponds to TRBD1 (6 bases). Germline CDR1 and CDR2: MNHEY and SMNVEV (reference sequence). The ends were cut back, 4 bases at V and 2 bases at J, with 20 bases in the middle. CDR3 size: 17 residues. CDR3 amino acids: CASSYQQGTRINYGYTF. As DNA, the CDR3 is TGTGCCAGCAGTTACCAACAGGGAACCCGGATAAACTATGGCTACACCTTC.

DNA of the CDR3: TGTGCCAGCTCACCCAACGGACGAGGGACAGGGTATACTGAAGCTTTCTTT. This codes for CASSPNGRGTGYTEAFF. The chain joins TRBV18 to TRBJ1-1; 9 bases map to TRBD1. V dropped 3 bases and J dropped 5; count of bases not matched to a gene: 13. The CDR3 is 17 residues long. Germline CDR1 KGHSH, CDR2 LQKENI.

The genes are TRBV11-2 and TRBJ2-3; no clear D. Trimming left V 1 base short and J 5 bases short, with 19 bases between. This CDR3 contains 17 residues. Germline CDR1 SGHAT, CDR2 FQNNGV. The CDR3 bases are TGTGCCAGCAGCTTAGTTGCTTCCCCCCCACTTGGAGATACGCAGTATTTT. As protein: CASSLVASPPLGDTQYF.

CDR3 sequence reads: CASSYGTRQGRAFF. CDR3 bases: TGTGCCAGCAGTTACGGGACCCGACAGGGTAGAGCTTTCTTT. The V gene is TRBV6-5, the J gene TRBJ1-1, with TRBD1 matching over 7 bases. In germline, CDR1 is MNHEY, CDR2 SVGAGI. This CDR3 is built from 14 residues. The V segment lost 2 bases and the J segment 10 bases; nucleotides outside the gene matches: 10.

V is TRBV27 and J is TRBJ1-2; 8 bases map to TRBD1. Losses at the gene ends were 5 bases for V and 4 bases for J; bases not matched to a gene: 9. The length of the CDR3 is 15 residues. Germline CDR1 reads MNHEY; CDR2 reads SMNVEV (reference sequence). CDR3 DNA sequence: TGTGCCAGCAGTCCCTGGTTTGGACAGGGCTATGGCTACACCTTC. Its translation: CASSPWFGQGYGYTF.